The 5 T cell receptor beta chains reported below all come from one sample, sequenced in a study of cytomegalovirus exposure and HLA in healthy donors. 60 Vbeta and 13 Jbeta primers were used in PCR. This table comes from immunoSEQ multiplex PCR, and its TCRdb copy is limited to in-frame clones, with some not included. The data contain 140,000 to 150,000 clones, 60% to 85% of them singletons. Material: PBMCs. The receptors stem from a man younger than 45 in good health and CMV-seronegative.

In this sample, this clone turned up a few times. The chain links TRBV2 to TRBJ2-7; perhaps TRBD1 as D (6 bases). This CDR3 spans 13 amino acids. Trimming stripped 7 bases from V and 2 bases from J, with 12 bases between. The germline V gene encodes CDR1 SNHLY and CDR2 FYNNEI. The CDR3 sequence is CASTRQEPYEQYF. CDR3 sequence (DNA): TGTGCCAGCACACGACAGGAGCCCTACGAGCAGTACTTC. Complete variable domain (other parts from reference TRBV2 and TRBJ2-7): EPEVTQTPSHQVTQMGQEVILRCVPISNHLYFYWYRQILGQKVEFLVSFYNNEISEKSEIFDDQFSVERPDGSNFTLKIRSTKLEDSAMYFCASTRQEPYEQYFGPGTRLTVT.

The chain has TRBV19 and TRBJ1-5; D might be TRBD1 (6 bases). V lost 8 bases and J lost 0, with 11 bases in between. CDR3 size: 14 residues. Germline CDR1 LNHDA, CDR2 SQIVND (reference sequence). CDR3 DNA: TGTGCCAGTTACGCAGGGGTTAGCAATCAGCCCCAGCATTTT. The encoded protein is CASYAGVSNQPQHF.

This clone turned up a few times. The rearrangement joins TRBV5-1 to TRBJ2-1; weak D call: TRBD2 (6 bases). CDR1 is SGHRS and CDR2 is YFSETQ in the germline V gene. This CDR3 comprises 16 residues. Trimming shortened V by 2 bases and J by 6 bases, and 18 bases separated the two germline ends. This CDR3 reads CASSFDVNGSGNEQFF. For the CDR3, the DNA is TGCGCCAGCAGCTTTGATGTGAACGGGAGCGGCAATGAGCAGTTCTTC.

This clone was picked up one time. This chain joins TRBV7-3 and TRBJ2-1, with 11 bases that match TRBD2. Germline CDR1 reads SGHTA; CDR2 reads FQGTGA. This CDR3 is 15 amino acids long. Trimming cost V 2 bases and J 4 bases; bases outside gene matches: 1. The CDR3 sequence: CASSLSSGRYNEQFF. CDR3 bases: TGTGCCAGCAGCTTATCTAGCGGGAGGTACAATGAGCAGTTCTTC.

V usage is TRBV6-6 and J usage is TRBJ2-1; no reliable D call. V lost 2 bases and J 10 bases, leaving 9 bases between the germline ends. Germline-derived CDR1 and CDR2 are MNHNY and SVGAGI (reference sequence). The CDR3 totals 12 residues. This CDR3 reads CASSYPPVEQFF. In DNA form, the CDR3 reads TGTGCCAGCAGTTACCCCCCAGTAGAGCAGTTCTTC.